The T cell receptor (beta chain) described here comes from a study of blood T cell repertoires in COVID-19. Across the study: T cells, B-cell-depleted T cells, or PBMCs supplied cDNA or gDNA.

Authors' data handling: Reference gene primer amplification gave nucleated cell count estimates. Clones were read by immunoSEQ multiplex PCR, and TCRdb kept only the in-frame ones, dropping some. Clone size and the V and J calls come from that table; the DNA yielded D and trimming. This table holds about 250,000 clones, approximately 82% found once. J was trimmed by 4 bases and V by 4 bases; bases with no gene match: 10. This CDR3 spans 17 amino acids. The germline gives CDR1 SEHNR, CDR2 FQNEAQ (reference sequence). This clonotype was sampled from a man aged 40-50 years with active or convalescent COVID-19. This chain uses TRBV7-9 with TRBJ1-6; 7 nucleotides align to TRBD1. Sample: peripheral blood. The CDR3 is CASSSWTGNLYNSPLHF. CDR3 bases: TGTGCCAGCAGCTCCTGGACAGGCAACCTTTATAATTCACCCCTCCACTTT.